Listed here are 16 T cell receptor beta chains from one sample, sequenced in a study of control samples from healthy donors and cancer patients. This table comes from immunoSEQ multiplex PCR, and its TCRdb copy is limited to in-frame clones, with some not included. The table records roughly 95,000 clones, around 90% of them present only once. The sample taken for sequencing was blood. The origin of the receptors is a man aged 25 to 45 in good health.

The chain combines TRBV27 with TRBJ2-1; D gene uncertain. The V gene's germline CDR1 is MNHEY and CDR2 SMNVEV (reference sequence). Trimming pared 6 bases from V and 0 bases from J, leaving 9 bases between. The CDR3 covers 14 residues. The CDR3 region has the DNA TGTGCCAGCAGCTTGGGAAACTCCTACAATGAGCAGTTCTTC. Residues: CASSLGNSYNEQFF.

This clone appeared a single time. The chain carries TRBV19 and TRBJ2-3, with TRBD1 matching over 9 bases. This CDR3 is 16 amino acids long. The junction had 6 bases not matched to a gene; V was cut back by 3 bases and J by 2 bases. Germline values: CDR1 LNHDA, CDR2 SQIVND (reference sequence). The CDR3 DNA sequence: TGTGCCAGTAGTATCCCGGGACAGGGAAACACAGATACGCAGTATTTT. Its translation: CASSIPGQGNTDTQYF.

The chain carries TRBV6-1 and TRBJ2-3, with 10 nucleotides matching TRBD2. Germline CDR1 and CDR2: MNHNS and SASEGT. The CDR3 is 14 amino acids. The ends lost 5 bases at V and 7 bases at J; junction bases unmatched: 6. CDR3 protein: CASSPSGRGNTQYF. CDR3 nucleotides: TGTGCCAGCAGTCCGAGCGGGAGGGGGAATACGCAGTATTTT.

The chain combines TRBV12-3 or TRBV12-4 with TRBJ1-2; 7 nucleotides align to TRBD1. Unmatched junction bases numbered 8, after V lost 5 bases and J lost 8 bases. The CDR3 has 13 amino acids. Written as DNA, the CDR3 is TGTGCCAGCAGTAAGGACAGGAAATCGGGCTACACCTTC. Amino acid sequence: CASSKDRKSGYTF.

The V and J genes are TRBV7-2 and TRBJ2-1; 9 bases align to TRBD2. CDR1 is SGHTA, CDR2 FQGNSA, per germline. V was clipped by 1 base and J by 4 bases; unmatched bases: 8. This CDR3 spans 17 amino acids. The CDR3 sequence is CASSLGPGREGYNEQFF. CDR3 DNA: TGTGCCAGCAGCTTAGGCCCCGGGCGGGAGGGATACAATGAGCAGTTCTTC.

V usage is TRBV19 and J usage is TRBJ2-7; no reliable D call. Germline V gives CDR1 LNHDA, CDR2 SQIVND (reference sequence). V was clipped by 1 base and J by 7 bases, with 17 bases between them. CDR3 size: 15 residues. The CDR3 nucleotides read TGTGCCAGTAGTATAGGTCACCAGCCCCGGTGGGAGCAGTACTTC. Translated: CASSIGHQPRWEQYF.

This clone was seen once. The chain couples TRBV6-5 to TRBJ1-6; no reliable D call. This CDR3 is built from 13 residues. V lost 6 bases and J 7 bases, leaving 10 bases between the germline ends. Per the germline V gene, CDR1 is MNHEY and CDR2 is SVGAGI. The CDR3 region has the DNA TGTGCCAGCAGCCGAACGGAGAATTCACCCCTCCACTTT. This gives the protein CASSRTENSPLHF.

This rearrangement joins TRBV19 to TRBJ2-3, with 16 bases matching TRBD2. V shed 4 bases and J 6 bases; nucleotides not matched to a gene: 4. This CDR3 is built from 16 residues. Germline assignment: CDR1 LNHDA and CDR2 SQIVND (reference sequence). The CDR3 sequence is CASSTGLAGGLDTQYF. The CDR3 DNA follows: TGTGCCAGTAGTACGGGACTAGCGGGAGGGCTGGATACGCAGTATTTT.

This clone showed up just a few times. The rearrangement links TRBV7-6 to TRBJ2-2; a weak D match, TRBD1 (6 bases). Germline loops: CDR1 SGHVS, CDR2 FNYEAQ. This CDR3 has 17 residues. Trimming left V 1 base short and J 6 bases short, with 18 bases between. The CDR3 nucleotides are TGTGCCAGCAGCTTAGTGACAGGAGGAATCAGACCCGGGGAGCTGTTTTTT. As protein: CASSLVTGGIRPGELFF.

In this sample, this clone turned up once. The rearrangement uses TRBV12-3 or TRBV12-4 and TRBJ2-3; D remains ambiguous. Trimming removed 1 base from V and 4 bases from J, with 6 bases in between. The CDR3 contains 13 residues. In DNA, the CDR3 is TGTGCCAGCAGTTTAGGCTTTCCAGATACGCAGTATTTT. Its translation is CASSLGFPDTQYF.

This rearrangement joins TRBV6-6 to TRBJ1-1, with 7 bases lining up with TRBD1. V lost 7 bases, J lost 6 bases, and 8 bases stayed unmatched. Looked up from germline, CDR1 is MNHNY and CDR2 is SVGAGI (reference sequence). The CDR3 has 13 amino acids. DNA of the CDR3: TGTGCCAGCACTCTACAGGGGTACCCTGAAGCTTTCTTT. Translated: CASTLQGYPEAFF.

The rearrangement joins TRBV7-3 to TRBJ1-1; no clear D gene. Per the germline V gene, CDR1 is SGHTA and CDR2 is FQGTGA. The CDR3 spans 13 residues. V was shortened by 5 bases and J by 0 bases, with 7 bases between the two germline ends. This chain's CDR3 is CASSVSVNTEAFF. CDR3 in DNA: TGTGCCAGCAGCGTCTCGGTGAACACTGAAGCTTTCTTT.

The rearrangement joins TRBV7-3 to TRBJ2-2; D ambiguous. Germline V CDR1 and CDR2: SGHTA, FQGTGA. Trimming stripped 3 bases from V and 2 bases from J, with 10 bases between. The CDR3 totals 15 residues. CDR3 coding DNA: TGTGCCAGCAGCTTGGGCCGCTACAACACCGGGGAGCTGTTTTTT. The encoded protein is CASSLGRYNTGELFF.

The V and J genes are TRBV7-9 and TRBJ2-5, with 11 bases matching TRBD1. The germline gives CDR1 SEHNR, CDR2 FQNEAQ (reference sequence). V lost 5 bases to trimming and J lost 4 bases; unmatched junction nucleotides: 12. CDR3 length: 17 residues. In DNA form, the CDR3 reads TGTGCCAGCAGCATTTGGACAGGGGGCCTTGGGTTAGAGACCCAGTACTTC. Protein product: CASSIWTGGLGLETQYF.

The chain links TRBV27 to TRBJ1-2; 7 nucleotides agree with TRBD1. The V gene's germline CDR1 is MNHEY and CDR2 SMNVEV (reference sequence). Trimming at V came to 5 bases and at J to 4 bases, leaving 10 bases not matched to a gene. The CDR3 is 15 amino acids. CDR3 sequence reads: CASSLTGQRRYGYTF. The CDR3 bases are TGTGCCAGCAGTCTAACGGGACAGAGGCGCTATGGCTACACCTTC.

The chain uses TRBV7-9 and TRBJ2-7; TRBD1 agrees at 12 bases. Germline V gives CDR1 SEHNR, CDR2 FQNEAQ (reference sequence). This CDR3 is 14 amino acids long. The V and J ends lost 4 bases and 7 bases, in that order; junction bases with no gene match: 5. Written as DNA, the CDR3 is TGTGCCAGCAGCTCCGGGACAGGGGGCTGGGAGCAGTACTTC. Its translation: CASSSGTGGWEQYF.